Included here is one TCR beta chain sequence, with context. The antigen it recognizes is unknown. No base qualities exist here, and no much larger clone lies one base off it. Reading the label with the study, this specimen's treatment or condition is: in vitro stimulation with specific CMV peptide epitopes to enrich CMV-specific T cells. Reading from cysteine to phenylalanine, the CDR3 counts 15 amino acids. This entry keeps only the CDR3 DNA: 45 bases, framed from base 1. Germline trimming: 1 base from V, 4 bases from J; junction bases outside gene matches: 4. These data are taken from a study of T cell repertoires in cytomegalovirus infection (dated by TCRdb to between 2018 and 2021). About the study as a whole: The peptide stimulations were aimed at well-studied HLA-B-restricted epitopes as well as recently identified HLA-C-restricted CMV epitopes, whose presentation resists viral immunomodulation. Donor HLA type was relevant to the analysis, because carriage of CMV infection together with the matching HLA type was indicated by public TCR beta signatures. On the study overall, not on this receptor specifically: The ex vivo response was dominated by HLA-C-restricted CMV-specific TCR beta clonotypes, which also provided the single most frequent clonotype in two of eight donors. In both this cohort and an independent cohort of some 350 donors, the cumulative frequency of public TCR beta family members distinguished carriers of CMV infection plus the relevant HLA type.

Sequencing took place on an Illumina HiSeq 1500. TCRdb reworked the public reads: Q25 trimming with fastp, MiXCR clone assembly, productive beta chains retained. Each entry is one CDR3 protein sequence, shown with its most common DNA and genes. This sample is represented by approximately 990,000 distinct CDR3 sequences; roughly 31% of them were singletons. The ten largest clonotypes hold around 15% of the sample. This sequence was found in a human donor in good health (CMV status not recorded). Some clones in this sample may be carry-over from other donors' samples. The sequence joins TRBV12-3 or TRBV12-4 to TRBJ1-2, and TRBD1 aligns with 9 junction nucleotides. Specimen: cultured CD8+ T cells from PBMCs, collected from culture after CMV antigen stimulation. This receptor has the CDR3 CASSLGTGAAYGYTF. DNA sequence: TGTGCCAGCAGTTTAGGGACAGGGGCGGCCTATGGCTACACCTTC.